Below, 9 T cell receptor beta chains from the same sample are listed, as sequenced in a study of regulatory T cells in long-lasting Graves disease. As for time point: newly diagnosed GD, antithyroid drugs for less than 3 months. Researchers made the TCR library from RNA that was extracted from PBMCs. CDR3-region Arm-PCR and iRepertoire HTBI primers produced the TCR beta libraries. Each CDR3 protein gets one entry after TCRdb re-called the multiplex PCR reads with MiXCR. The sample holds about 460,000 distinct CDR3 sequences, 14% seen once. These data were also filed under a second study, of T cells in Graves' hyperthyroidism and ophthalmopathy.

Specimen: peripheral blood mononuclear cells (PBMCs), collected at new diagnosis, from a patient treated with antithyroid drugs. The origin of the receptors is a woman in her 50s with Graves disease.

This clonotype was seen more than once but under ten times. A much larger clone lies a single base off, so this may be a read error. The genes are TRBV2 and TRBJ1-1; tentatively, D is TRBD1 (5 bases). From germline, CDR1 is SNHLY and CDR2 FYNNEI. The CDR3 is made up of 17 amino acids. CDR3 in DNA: TGTGCCAGCAGTGAAACGGGGGACGGAGTCTCGGGCACTGGAGCTTTCTTT. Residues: CASSETGDGVSGTGAFF.

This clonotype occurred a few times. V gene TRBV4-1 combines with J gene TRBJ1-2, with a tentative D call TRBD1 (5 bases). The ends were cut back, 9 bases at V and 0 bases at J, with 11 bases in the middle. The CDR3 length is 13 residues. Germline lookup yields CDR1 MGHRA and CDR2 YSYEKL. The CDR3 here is CASHGTANYGYTF. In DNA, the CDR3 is TGCGCCAGTCACGGGACGGCTAACTATGGCTACACCTTC.

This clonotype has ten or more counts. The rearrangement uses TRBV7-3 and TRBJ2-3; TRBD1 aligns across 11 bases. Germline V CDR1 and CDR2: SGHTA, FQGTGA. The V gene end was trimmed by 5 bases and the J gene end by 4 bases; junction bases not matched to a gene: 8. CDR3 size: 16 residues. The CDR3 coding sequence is TGTGCCAGCAGCCAGGCACCGGGACAGGGGGCAGATACGCAGTATTTT. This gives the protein CASSQAPGQGADTQYF.

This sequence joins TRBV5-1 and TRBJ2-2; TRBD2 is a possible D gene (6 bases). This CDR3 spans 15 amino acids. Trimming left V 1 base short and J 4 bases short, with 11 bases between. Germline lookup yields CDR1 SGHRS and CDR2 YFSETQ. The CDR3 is CASSLPGSGTGELFF. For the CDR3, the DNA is TGCGCCAGCAGCTTGCCCGGGAGCGGCACCGGGGAGCTGTTTTTT.

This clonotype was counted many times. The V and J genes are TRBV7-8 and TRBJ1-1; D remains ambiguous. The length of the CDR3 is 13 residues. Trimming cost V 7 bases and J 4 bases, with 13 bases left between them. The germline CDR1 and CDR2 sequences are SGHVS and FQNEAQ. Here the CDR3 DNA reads TGTGCCAGCATGTTGGGAGGAGGCACTGAAGCTTTCTTT. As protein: CASMLGGGTEAFF. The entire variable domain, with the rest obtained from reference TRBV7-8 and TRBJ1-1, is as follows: GAGVSQSPRYKVAKRGQDVALRCDPISGHVSLFWYQQALGQGPEFLTYFQNEAQLDKSGLPSDRFFAERPEGSVSTLKIQRTQQEDSAVYLCASMLGGGTEAFFGQGTRLTVV.

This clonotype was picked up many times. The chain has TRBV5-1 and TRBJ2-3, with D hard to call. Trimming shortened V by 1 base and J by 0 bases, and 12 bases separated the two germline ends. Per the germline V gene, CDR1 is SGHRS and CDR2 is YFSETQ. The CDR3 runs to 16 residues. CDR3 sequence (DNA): TGCGCCAGCAGCTTGAGGCAGCTCTCTAGCACAGATACGCAGTATTTT. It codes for CASSLRQLSSTDTQYF.

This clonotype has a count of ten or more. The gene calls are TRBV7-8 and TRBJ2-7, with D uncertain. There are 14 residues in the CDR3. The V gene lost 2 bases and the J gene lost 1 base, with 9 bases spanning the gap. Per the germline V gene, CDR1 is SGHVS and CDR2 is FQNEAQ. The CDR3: CASSLRVSSYEQYF. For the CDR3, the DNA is TGTGCCAGCAGCTTAAGGGTCAGTTCCTACGAGCAGTACTTC.

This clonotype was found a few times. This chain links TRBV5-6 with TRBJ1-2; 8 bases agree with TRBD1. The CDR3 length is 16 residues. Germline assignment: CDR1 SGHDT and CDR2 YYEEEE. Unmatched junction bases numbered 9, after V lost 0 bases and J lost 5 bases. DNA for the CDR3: TGTGCCAGCAGCTTGGGCCCGACAGGGGATAATTATGGCTACACCTTC. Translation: CASSLGPTGDNYGYTF.

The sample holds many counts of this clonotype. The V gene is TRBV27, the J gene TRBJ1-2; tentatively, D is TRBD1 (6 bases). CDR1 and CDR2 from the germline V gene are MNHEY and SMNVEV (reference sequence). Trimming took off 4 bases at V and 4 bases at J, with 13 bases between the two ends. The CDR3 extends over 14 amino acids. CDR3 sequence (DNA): TGTGCCAGCAGTTCCGCCCTGACAGGCTATGGCTACACCTTC. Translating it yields CASSSALTGYGYTF.